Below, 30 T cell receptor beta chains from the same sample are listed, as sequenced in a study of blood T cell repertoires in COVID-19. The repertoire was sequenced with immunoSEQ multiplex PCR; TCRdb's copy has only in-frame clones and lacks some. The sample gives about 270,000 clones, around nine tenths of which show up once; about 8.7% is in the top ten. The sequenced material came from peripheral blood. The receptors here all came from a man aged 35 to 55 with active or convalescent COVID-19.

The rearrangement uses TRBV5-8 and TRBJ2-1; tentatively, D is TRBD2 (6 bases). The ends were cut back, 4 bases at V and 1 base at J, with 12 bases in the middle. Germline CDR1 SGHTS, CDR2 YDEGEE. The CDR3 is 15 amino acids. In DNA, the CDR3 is TGTGCCAGCAGCCGGGGGAGCGGGTCCTACAATGAGCAGTTCTTC. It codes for CASSRGSGSYNEQFF.

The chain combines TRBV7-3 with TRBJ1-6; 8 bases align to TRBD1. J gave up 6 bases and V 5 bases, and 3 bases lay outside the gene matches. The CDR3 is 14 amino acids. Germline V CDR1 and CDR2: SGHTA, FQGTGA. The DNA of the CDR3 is TGTGCCAGCAGCAGACAGGGGAGTAATTCACCCCTCCACTTT. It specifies CASSRQGSNSPLHF.

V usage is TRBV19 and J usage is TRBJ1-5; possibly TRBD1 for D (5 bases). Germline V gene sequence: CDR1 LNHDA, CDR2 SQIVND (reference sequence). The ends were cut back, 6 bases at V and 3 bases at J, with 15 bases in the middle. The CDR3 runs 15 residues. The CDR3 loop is CASRDPQGINQPQHF. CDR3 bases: TGTGCCAGTAGGGACCCCCAGGGAATCAATCAGCCCCAGCATTTT.

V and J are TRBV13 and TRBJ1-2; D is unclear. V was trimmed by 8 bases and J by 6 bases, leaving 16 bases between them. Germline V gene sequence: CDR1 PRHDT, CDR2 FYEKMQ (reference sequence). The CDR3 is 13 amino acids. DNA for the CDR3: TGTGCCAGCGGAGACTCCGGGAGGGATGGCTACACCTTC. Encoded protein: CASGDSGRDGYTF.

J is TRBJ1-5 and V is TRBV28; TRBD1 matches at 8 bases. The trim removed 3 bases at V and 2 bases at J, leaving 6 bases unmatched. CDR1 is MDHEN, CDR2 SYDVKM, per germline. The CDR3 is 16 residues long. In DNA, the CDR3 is TGTGCCAGCAGTTTCGTGGACAGGGTAGGCAATCAGCCCCAGCATTTT. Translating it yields CASSFVDRVGNQPQHF.

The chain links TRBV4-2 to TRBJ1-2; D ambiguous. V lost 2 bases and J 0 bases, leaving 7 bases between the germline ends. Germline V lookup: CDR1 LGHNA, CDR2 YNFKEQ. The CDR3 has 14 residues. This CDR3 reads CASSQTEANYGYTF. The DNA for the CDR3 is TGTGCCAGCAGCCAAACAGAAGCTAACTATGGCTACACCTTC.

The CDR3: CASSSGGAPHF. The DNA for the CDR3 is TGTGCAAGTTCCAGCGGGGGGGCCCCGCATTTT. The V and J genes are TRBV12-2 and TRBJ1-5. TRBV12-2 is termed a pseudogene. This CDR3 has 11 amino acids.

The CDR3 DNA is TGTGCCAGCAGCACGGGACTAGCGGGAGGGGGTTACACAGATACGCAGTATTTT. It yields the protein CASSTGLAGGGYTDTQYF. The genes are TRBV13 and TRBJ2-3; TRBD2 matches 16 bases. The V and J ends lost 5 bases and 2 bases, in that order; junction bases with no gene match: 7. The CDR3 length is 18 residues. CDR1 and CDR2 (germline): PRHDT, FYEKMQ (reference sequence).

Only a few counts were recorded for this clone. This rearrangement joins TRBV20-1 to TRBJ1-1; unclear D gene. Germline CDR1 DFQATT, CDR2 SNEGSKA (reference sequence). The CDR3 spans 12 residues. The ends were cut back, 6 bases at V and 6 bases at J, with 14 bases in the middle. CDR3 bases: TGCAGTGCCAGTCTCTCGGGAGCTGAAGCTTTCTTT. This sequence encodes CSASLSGAEAFF.

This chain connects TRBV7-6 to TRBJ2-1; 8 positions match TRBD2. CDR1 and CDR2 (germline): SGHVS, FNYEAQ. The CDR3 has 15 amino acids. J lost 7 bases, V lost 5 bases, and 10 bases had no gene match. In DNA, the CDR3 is TGTGCCAGCAGCCCCGCGGGGGGTTGGGGGAATGAGCAGTTCTTC. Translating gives CASSPAGGWGNEQFF. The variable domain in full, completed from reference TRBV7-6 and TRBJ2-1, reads GAGVSQSPRYKVTKRGQDVALRCDPISGHVSLYWYRQALGQGPEFLTYFNYEAQQDKSGLPNDRFSAERPEGSISTLTIQRTEQRDSAMYRCASSPAGGWGNEQFFGPGTRLTVL.

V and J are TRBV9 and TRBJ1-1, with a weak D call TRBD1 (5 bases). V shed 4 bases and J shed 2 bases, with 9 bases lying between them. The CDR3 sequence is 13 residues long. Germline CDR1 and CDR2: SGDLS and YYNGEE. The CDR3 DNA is TGTGCCAGCAGCCTTGGACAAAACACTGAAGCTTTCTTT. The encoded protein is CASSLGQNTEAFF.

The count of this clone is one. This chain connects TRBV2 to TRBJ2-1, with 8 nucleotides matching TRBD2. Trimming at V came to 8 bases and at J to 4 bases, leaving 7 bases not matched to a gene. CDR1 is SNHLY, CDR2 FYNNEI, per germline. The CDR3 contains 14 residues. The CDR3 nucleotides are TGTGCCAGCGGACGACTAGCGCAGTACAATGAGCAGTTCTTC. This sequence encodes CASGRLAQYNEQFF.

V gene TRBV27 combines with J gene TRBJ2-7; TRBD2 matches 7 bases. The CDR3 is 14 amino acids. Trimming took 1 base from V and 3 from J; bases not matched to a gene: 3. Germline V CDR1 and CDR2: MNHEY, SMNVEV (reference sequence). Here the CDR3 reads CASSLFGGSYEQYF. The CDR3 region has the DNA TGTGCCAGCAGTTTATTCGGGGGGAGCTACGAGCAGTACTTC.

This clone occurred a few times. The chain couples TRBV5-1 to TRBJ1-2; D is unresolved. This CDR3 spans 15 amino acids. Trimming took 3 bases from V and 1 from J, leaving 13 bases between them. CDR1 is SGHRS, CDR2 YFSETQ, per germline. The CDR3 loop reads CASSSLSGDNYGYTF. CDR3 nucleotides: TGCGCCAGCAGCTCGCTCTCCGGGGATAACTATGGCTACACCTTC.

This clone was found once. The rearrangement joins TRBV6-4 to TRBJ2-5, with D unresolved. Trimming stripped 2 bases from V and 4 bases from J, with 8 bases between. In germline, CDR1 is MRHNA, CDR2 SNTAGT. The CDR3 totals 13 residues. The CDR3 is CASSDVPGETQYF. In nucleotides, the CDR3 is TGTGCCAGCAGTGACGTCCCGGGAGAGACCCAGTACTTC.

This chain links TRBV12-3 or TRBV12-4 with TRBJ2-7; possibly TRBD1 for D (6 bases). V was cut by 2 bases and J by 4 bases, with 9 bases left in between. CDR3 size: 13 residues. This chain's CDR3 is CASSLIGGYEQYF. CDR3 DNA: TGTGCCAGCAGTTTAATAGGGGGTTACGAGCAGTACTTC.

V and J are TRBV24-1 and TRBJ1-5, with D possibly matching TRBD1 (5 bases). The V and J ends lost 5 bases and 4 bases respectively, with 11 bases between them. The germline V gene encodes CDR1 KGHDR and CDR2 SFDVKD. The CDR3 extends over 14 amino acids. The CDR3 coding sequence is TGTGCCACCAGTGGTGGGGGAGGGAATCAGCCCCAGCATTTT. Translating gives CATSGGGGNQPQHF.

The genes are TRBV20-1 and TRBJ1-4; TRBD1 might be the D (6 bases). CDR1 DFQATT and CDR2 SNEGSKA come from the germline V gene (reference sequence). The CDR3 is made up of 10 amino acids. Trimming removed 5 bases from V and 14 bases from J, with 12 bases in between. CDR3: CSASSGDLFF. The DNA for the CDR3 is TGCAGTGCTTCCTCAGGGGACCTGTTTTTT.

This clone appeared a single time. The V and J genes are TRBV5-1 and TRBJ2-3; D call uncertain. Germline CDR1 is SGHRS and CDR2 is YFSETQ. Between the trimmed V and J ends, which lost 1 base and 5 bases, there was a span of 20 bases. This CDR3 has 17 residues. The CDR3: CASSLSFFGPRGDTQYF. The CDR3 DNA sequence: TGCGCCAGCAGCTTGTCCTTTTTCGGCCCACGAGGAGATACGCAGTATTTT. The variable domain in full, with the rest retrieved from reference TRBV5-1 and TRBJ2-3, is KAGVTQTPRYLIKTRGQQVTLSCSPISGHRSVSWYQQTPGQGLQFLFEYFSETQRNKGNFPGRFSGRQFSNSRSEMNVSTLELGDSALYLCASSLSFFGPRGDTQYFGPGTRLTVL.

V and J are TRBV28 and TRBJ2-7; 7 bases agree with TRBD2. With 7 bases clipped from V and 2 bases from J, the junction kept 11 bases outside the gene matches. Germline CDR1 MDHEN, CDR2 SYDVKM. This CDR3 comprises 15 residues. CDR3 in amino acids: CASMVGGTVTYEQYF. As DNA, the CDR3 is TGTGCCAGCATGGTGGGAGGGACCGTTACCTACGAGCAGTACTTC.

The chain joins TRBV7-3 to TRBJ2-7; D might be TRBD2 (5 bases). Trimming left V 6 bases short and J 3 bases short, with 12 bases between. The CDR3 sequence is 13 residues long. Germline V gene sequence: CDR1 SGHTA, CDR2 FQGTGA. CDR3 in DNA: TGTGCCAGCAGTCCAAGAGGGAGCTACGAGCAGTACTTC. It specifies CASSPRGSYEQYF.

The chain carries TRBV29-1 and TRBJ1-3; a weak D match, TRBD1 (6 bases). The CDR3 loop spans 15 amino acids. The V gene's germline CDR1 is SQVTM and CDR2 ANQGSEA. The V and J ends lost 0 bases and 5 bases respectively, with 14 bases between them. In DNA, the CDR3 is TGCAGCGTTGAAGATGGTTTCACAGGGAGAAACACCATATATTTT. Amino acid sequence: CSVEDGFTGRNTIYF.

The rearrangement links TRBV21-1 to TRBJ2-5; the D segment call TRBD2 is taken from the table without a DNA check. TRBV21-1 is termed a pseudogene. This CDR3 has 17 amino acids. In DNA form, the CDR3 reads TGTGCCAGCAGCGGGAGGAGGCAAGGATGGTACCAAGAGACCCAGTACTTC. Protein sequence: CASSGRRQGWYQETQYF.

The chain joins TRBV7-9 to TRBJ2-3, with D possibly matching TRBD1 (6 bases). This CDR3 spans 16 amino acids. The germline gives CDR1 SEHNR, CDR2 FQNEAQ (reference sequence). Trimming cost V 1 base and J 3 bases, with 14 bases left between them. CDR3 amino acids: CASSLGQGLMTDTQYF. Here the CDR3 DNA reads TGTGCCAGCAGCTTAGGGCAGGGGCTAATGACAGATACGCAGTATTTT. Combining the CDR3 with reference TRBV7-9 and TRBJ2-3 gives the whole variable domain DTGVSQNPRHKITKRGQNVTFRCDPISEHNRLYWYRQTLGQGPEFLTYFQNEAQLEKSRLLSDRFSAERPKGSFSTLEIQRTEQGDSAMYLCASSLGQGLMTDTQYFGPGTRLTVL.

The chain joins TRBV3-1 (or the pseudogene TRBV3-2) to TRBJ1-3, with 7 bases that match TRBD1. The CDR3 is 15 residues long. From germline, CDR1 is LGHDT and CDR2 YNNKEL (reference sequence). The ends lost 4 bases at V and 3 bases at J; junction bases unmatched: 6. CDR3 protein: CASSPRQGGGNTIYF. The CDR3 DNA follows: TGTGCCAGCAGCCCCCGACAGGGAGGTGGAAACACCATATATTTT.

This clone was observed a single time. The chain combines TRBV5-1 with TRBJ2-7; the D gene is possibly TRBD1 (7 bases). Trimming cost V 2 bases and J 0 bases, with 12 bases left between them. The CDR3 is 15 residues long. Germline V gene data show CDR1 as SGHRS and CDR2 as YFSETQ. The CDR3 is CASSFFQGGSYEQYF. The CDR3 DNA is TGCGCCAGCAGCTTTTTTCAGGGGGGCTCCTACGAGCAGTACTTC.

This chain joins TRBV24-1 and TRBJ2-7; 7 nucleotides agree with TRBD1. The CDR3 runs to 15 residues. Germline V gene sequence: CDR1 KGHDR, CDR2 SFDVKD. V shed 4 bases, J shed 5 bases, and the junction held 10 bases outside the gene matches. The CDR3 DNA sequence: TGTGCCACCAGTGACCCCCGCACAGGGGCCAACGAGCAGTACTTC. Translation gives CATSDPRTGANEQYF.

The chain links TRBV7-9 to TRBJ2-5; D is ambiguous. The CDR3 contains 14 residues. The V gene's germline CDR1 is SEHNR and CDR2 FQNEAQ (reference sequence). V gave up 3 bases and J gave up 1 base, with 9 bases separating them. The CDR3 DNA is TGTGCCAGCAGCTTTATCGGTGTCCAAGAGACCCAGTACTTC. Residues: CASSFIGVQETQYF.

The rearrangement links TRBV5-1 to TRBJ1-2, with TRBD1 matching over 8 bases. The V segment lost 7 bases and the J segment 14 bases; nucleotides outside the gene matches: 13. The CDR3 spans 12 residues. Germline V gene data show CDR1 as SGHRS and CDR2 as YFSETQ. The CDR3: CASGDPDRGPTF. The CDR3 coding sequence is TGCGCCAGCGGCGACCCCGACAGGGGTCCAACCTTC.

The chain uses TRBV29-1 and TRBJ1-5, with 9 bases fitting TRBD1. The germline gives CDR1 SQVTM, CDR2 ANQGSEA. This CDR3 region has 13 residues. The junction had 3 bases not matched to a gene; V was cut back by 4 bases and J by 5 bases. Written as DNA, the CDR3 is TGCAGCGTTGCACAGGGGGCAGATCAGCCCCAGCATTTT. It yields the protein CSVAQGADQPQHF.